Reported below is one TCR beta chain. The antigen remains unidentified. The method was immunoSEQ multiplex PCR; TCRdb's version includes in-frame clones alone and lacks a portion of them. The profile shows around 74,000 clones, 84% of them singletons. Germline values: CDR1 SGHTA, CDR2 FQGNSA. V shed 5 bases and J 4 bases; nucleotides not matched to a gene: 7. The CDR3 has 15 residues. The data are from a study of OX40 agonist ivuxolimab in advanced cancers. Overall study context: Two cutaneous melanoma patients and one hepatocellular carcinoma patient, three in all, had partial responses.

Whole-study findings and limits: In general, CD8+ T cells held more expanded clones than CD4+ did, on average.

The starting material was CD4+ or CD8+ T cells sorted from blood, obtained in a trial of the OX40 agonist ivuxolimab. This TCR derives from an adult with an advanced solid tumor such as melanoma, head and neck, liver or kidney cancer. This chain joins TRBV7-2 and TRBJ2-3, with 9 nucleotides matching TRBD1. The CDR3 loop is CASSPHRGLADTQYF. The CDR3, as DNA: TGTGCCAGCAGCCCCCACAGGGGGCTGGCAGATACGCAGTATTTT.